The next 15 T cell receptor beta chains were all read from a single sample in a study of vaccination and CD4 T cells after COVID-19. At the Johns Hopkins FTIC core, DNA taken from cultured CD4+ T cells was sequenced by way of the Oncomine TCR Beta short-read assay. TCRdb fed the PCR reads into MiXCR, producing one record per CDR3 protein. The table lists some 15,000 distinct CDR3 sequences, nearly 75% of them singletons. These receptors have no known antigen. Regarding treatment: approximately nine-day PBMC culture with coronavirus spike peptide pools or control peptides (ViraFEST assay). Source material: CD4+ T cells from blood, cultured in vitro. These receptors came from a human donor who had recovered from COVID-19.

This chain links TRBV27 with TRBJ1-6; D is unclear. The V gene's germline CDR1 is MNHEY and CDR2 SMNVEV (reference sequence). Trimming stripped 4 bases from V and 5 bases from J, with 9 bases between. The CDR3 consists of 14 residues. Here the CDR3 DNA reads TGTGCCAGCAGTTCCTGGCGGAATAATTCACCCCTCCACTTT. Residues: CASSSWRNNSPLHF.

This clonotype came up once. The chain is built from TRBV27 and TRBJ2-7, with 12 bases aligning to TRBD1. Germline lookup yields CDR1 MNHEY and CDR2 SMNVEV (reference sequence). This CDR3 has 12 residues. The V gene end was trimmed by 11 bases and the J gene end by 7 bases; junction bases not matched to a gene: 6. Written as DNA, the CDR3 is TGTGCCTGGGGACAGGGGGCGGGGGAGCAGTACTTC. Its translation is CAWGQGAGEQYF.

The chain is built from TRBV6-5 and TRBJ2-6; 10 positions match TRBD2. There are 17 residues in the CDR3. With 2 bases clipped from V and 3 bases from J, the junction kept 4 bases outside the gene matches. Germline CDR1 MNHEY, CDR2 SVGAGI. DNA of the CDR3: TGTGCCAGCAGTTACACAGCGGGAGGGCATGGGGCCAACGTCCTGACTTTC. Protein: CASSYTAGGHGANVLTF.

This chain joins TRBV7-3 and TRBJ2-5, with 7 bases fitting TRBD1. Germline CDR1 reads SGHTA; CDR2 reads FQGTGA. This CDR3 comprises 15 residues. The V and J ends lost 1 base and 5 bases, in that order; junction bases with no gene match: 7. In nucleotides, the CDR3 is TGTGCCAGCAGCTTAATAGGGGGCGGCGGGGAGACCCAGTACTTC. Its translation is CASSLIGGGGETQYF.

The CDR3 nucleotides read TGTGCCAGCAGTTACGTAGGACACAACAATCAGCCCCAGCATTTT. It translates to CASSYVGHNNQPQHF. The J gene is TRBJ1-5, the V gene TRBV6-2 or TRBV6-3, with a weak D call TRBD1 (5 bases). The CDR3 length is 15 residues. The V gene lost 2 bases and the J gene lost 3 bases, with 11 bases spanning the gap. The germline gives CDR1 MNHEY, CDR2 SVGEGT.

This clonotype was counted a single time. This rearrangement joins TRBV18 to TRBJ1-6, with no clear D. Trimming shortened V by 3 bases and J by 5 bases, and 8 bases separated the two germline ends. This CDR3 contains 14 residues. The germline gives CDR1 KGHSH, CDR2 LQKENI. The CDR3, as DNA: TGTGCCAGCTCACCGGACGGGGATAATTCACCCCTCCACTTT. It translates to CASSPDGDNSPLHF. Filled out from reference TRBV18 and TRBJ1-6, the complete variable domain reads NAGVMQNPRHLVRRRGQEARLRCSPMKGHSHVYWYRQLPEEGLKFMVYLQKENIIDESGMPKERFSAEFPKEGPSILRIQQVVRGDSAAYFCASSPDGDNSPLHFGNGTRLTVT.

To note about this clonotype: The junction does not match germline at one end; this may be a read error. The V call is TRBV7-6, the J call TRBJ2-5; 7 bases are shared with TRBD1. The CDR3 spans 13 residues. Germline lookup yields CDR1 SGHVS and CDR2 FNYEAQ. Here the CDR3 reads CASSQGQVETQYF. In nucleotides, the CDR3 is TGTGCTAGCAGCCAAGGACAGGTGGAGACCCAGTACTTC.

The rearrangement links TRBV7-9 to TRBJ2-1, with 12 nucleotides matching TRBD2. Germline V gives CDR1 SEHNR, CDR2 FQNEAQ (reference sequence). V gave up 0 bases and J gave up 0 bases; unmatched junction bases: 9. The CDR3 has 20 residues. This CDR3 reads CASSLARLAGALVSYNEQFF. DNA for the CDR3: TGTGCCAGCAGCTTAGCCAGACTAGCGGGAGCACTGGTCTCCTACAATGAGCAGTTCTTC.

The V and J genes are TRBV20-1 and TRBJ2-7, with 11 bases matching TRBD1. Germline assignment: CDR1 DFQATT and CDR2 SNEGSKA (reference sequence). Trimming cost V 7 bases and J 7 bases; bases outside gene matches: 12. This CDR3 has 14 residues. This chain's CDR3 is CSVHSRDRGDEQYF. The DNA for the CDR3 is TGCAGTGTCCATTCCCGGGACAGGGGGGATGAGCAGTACTTC.

The chain is built from TRBV6-1 and TRBJ2-2, with 8 bases that match TRBD2. The length of the CDR3 is 18 residues. The V segment lost 4 bases and the J segment 3 bases; nucleotides outside the gene matches: 13. Germline V lookup: CDR1 MNHNS, CDR2 SASEGT. CDR3: CASSGIRVAGLYTGELFF. The CDR3 DNA sequence: TGTGCCAGCAGTGGGATTCGGGTAGCGGGGTTGTACACCGGGGAGCTGTTTTTT.

CDR3 protein: CASSLTSGSTDTQYF. As DNA, the CDR3 is TGTGCCAGCAGTTTGACTAGCGGGAGCACAGATACGCAGTATTTT. This chain joins TRBV27 and TRBJ2-3; TRBD2 matches 10 bases. From germline, CDR1 is MNHEY and CDR2 SMNVEV (reference sequence). V trimming: 3 bases; J trimming: 0 bases; junction bases outside the gene matches: 0. CDR3 size: 15 residues.

The chain links TRBV14 to TRBJ2-1; 13 bases match TRBD2. The CDR3 has 16 amino acids. After removal of 2 bases from V and 9 bases from J, the junction contained 7 bases not matched to a gene. The germline gives CDR1 SGHDN, CDR2 FVKESK. The CDR3 sequence is CASSQSGLAGDREQFF. CDR3 DNA: TGTGCCAGCAGCCAAAGCGGACTAGCGGGAGATCGTGAGCAGTTCTTC.

This clonotype was found a few times. The gene calls are TRBV15 and TRBJ2-3, with 11 bases matching TRBD2. Germline V gives CDR1 LNHNV, CDR2 YYDKDF (reference sequence). The CDR3 is made up of 18 amino acids. The V gene end was trimmed by 0 bases and the J gene end by 5 bases; junction bases not matched to a gene: 10. CDR3 amino acids: CATSRDRVAGGPGDTQYF. CDR3 DNA sequence: TGTGCCACCAGCAGAGATCGGGTAGCGGGAGGGCCCGGAGATACGCAGTATTTT.

Comments on this clonotype: The junction shows a germline mismatch at one end, possibly a read error. The chain combines TRBV7-3 with TRBJ2-3; a weak D match, TRBD1 (6 bases). The CDR3 runs to 16 residues. CDR1 and CDR2 from the germline V gene are SGHTA and FQGTGA. The CDR3 is CTSSLSGRQGTDTQYF. The DNA for the CDR3 is TGTACCAGCAGCTTAAGCGGTAGACAGGGCACAGATACGCAGTATTTT.

J is TRBJ2-5 and V is TRBV7-2; weak D call: TRBD1 (6 bases). The CDR3 loop spans 13 amino acids. V lost 3 bases to trimming and J lost 4 bases, with 9 bases between them. Germline CDR1 and CDR2: SGHTA and FQGNSA. As DNA, the CDR3 is TGTGCCAGCAGCTTGGGGGCCGGAGAGACCCAGTACTTC. This encodes CASSLGAGETQYF.